The 24 T cell receptor beta chains in this list originate from one sample, sequenced in a study of PD-1 blockade in classical Hodgkin lymphoma. The table came from immunoSEQ multiplex PCR; TCRdb's copy has only in-frame clones and leaves some out. The repertoire holds 16,000 or so clones, roughly 85% seen once, with roughly 14% in the top ten. Described time point: cycle 4 day 1 (C4D1), after more than 5 weeks of nivolumab. All trial patients relapsed after autologous stem cell transplantation. The source was peripheral blood mononuclear cells (PBMCs), collected before the fourth cycle of nivolumab. All receptors derive from a human donor with classical Hodgkin lymphoma.

In this sample, this clone turned up a few times. The chain links TRBV5-6 to TRBJ2-7; D call uncertain. The CDR3 is 15 amino acids. Trimming shortened V by 0 bases and J by 0 bases, and 10 bases separated the two germline ends. Germline V gives CDR1 SGHDT, CDR2 YYEEEE. This CDR3 is CASSLGAVRSYEQYF. The DNA of the CDR3 is TGTGCCAGCAGCTTGGGGGCAGTTCGCTCCTACGAGCAGTACTTC.

This chain joins TRBV6-6 and TRBJ1-2, with a weak D call TRBD1 (5 bases). The germline V gene has CDR1 MNHNY and CDR2 SVGAGI (reference sequence). The ends were cut back, 6 bases at V and 5 bases at J, with 19 bases in the middle. The CDR3 length is 15 residues. CDR3 sequence reads: CASSPGRGGEYGYTF. CDR3 DNA sequence: TGTGCCAGCAGCCCCGGGCGGGGCGGGGAGTATGGCTACACCTTC.

The CDR3 reads CASSRDFGTDTQYF. CDR3 bases: TGTGCCAGCAGCCGGGACTTTGGGACAGATACGCAGTATTTT. This rearrangement joins TRBV6-4 to TRBJ2-3; TRBD2 is a possible D gene (6 bases). V gave up 6 bases and J gave up 3 bases, with 13 bases separating them. In germline, CDR1 is MRHNA, CDR2 SNTAGT. This CDR3 is built from 14 residues.

The rearrangement uses TRBV5-1 and TRBJ1-4; D is undetermined. Germline V gives CDR1 SGHRS, CDR2 YFSETQ. The CDR3 consists of 14 residues. Between the trimmed V and J ends, which lost 4 bases and 7 bases, there was a span of 14 bases. The CDR3, as DNA: TGCGCCAGCAGCGCGAGTTCGCTACTTGAAAAACTGTTTTTT. This translates into CASSASSLLEKLFF.

This CDR3 is CASSQVGWGDLSYPYEQYF. The DNA of the CDR3 is TGCGCCAGCAGCCAAGTGGGGTGGGGGGACCTATCATACCCCTACGAGCAGTACTTC. The chain links TRBV4-3 to TRBJ2-7; D perhaps matches TRBD2 (6 bases). V was clipped by 1 base and J by 2 bases, with 24 bases between them. This CDR3 region has 19 residues. The germline gives CDR1 LGHNA, CDR2 YSLEER.

The J gene is TRBJ1-1, the V gene TRBV5-1, with D possibly TRBD1 on 5 matching bases. Germline V lookup: CDR1 SGHRS, CDR2 YFSETQ. V was cut by 4 bases and J by 4 bases, with 14 bases left in between. The CDR3 runs 14 residues. The CDR3: CASSDQGASTEAFF. The CDR3 nucleotides are TGCGCCAGCAGCGATCAGGGTGCTAGCACTGAAGCTTTCTTT.

The chain has TRBV19 and TRBJ1-5; perhaps TRBD1 as D (5 bases). The CDR3 covers 15 residues. V lost 3 bases, J lost 2 bases, and 11 bases lay in between. The germline V gene encodes CDR1 LNHDA and CDR2 SQIVND (reference sequence). CDR3: CASSIRVGGNQPQHF. Written as DNA, the CDR3 is TGTGCCAGTAGTATCAGGGTGGGTGGCAATCAGCCCCAGCATTTT.

The rearrangement joins TRBV4-1 to TRBJ2-1; the match to TRBD1 covers 8 bases. The CDR3 consists of 13 residues. The germline CDR1 and CDR2 sequences are MGHRA and YSYEKL. With 4 bases clipped from V and 8 bases from J, the junction kept 4 bases outside the gene matches. Here the CDR3 DNA reads TGCGCCAGCAGCCCGGACAGGGTTGATGAGCAGTTCTTC. Its protein is CASSPDRVDEQFF.

The gene calls are TRBV4-1 and TRBJ1-5; no clear D. V was shortened by 1 base and J by 4 bases, with 14 bases between the two germline ends. The CDR3 runs to 16 residues. Per germline, CDR1 MGHRA and CDR2 YSYEKL. CDR3 region: CASSQVGAQGNQPQHF. The CDR3 DNA reads TGCGCCAGCAGCCAAGTCGGAGCCCAAGGAAATCAGCCCCAGCATTTT.

The rearrangement links TRBV5-1 to TRBJ2-1, with 7 bases aligning to TRBD1. This CDR3 region has 15 residues. J lost 7 bases, V lost 0 bases, and 7 bases had no gene match. Germline V lookup: CDR1 SGHRS, CDR2 YFSETQ. The CDR3 is CASSLAGQAGNEQFF. CDR3 nucleotides: TGCGCCAGCAGCTTGGCCGGACAGGCTGGGAATGAGCAGTTCTTC.

The chain uses TRBV4-1 and TRBJ2-3; D is unresolved. This CDR3 spans 14 amino acids. CDR1 is MGHRA and CDR2 is YSYEKL in the germline V gene. The V end lost 0 bases, the J end lost 5 bases, and 9 bases lay between the germline ends. The CDR3 loop reads CASSQDLIKDTQYF. DNA of the CDR3: TGCGCCAGCAGCCAAGATCTGATAAAAGATACGCAGTATTTT.

This chain uses TRBV18 with TRBJ2-1, with D maybe TRBD1 (8 bases). The CDR3 is 16 amino acids. Trimming took off 2 bases at V and 4 bases at J, with 15 bases between the two ends. Germline assignment: CDR1 KGHSH and CDR2 LQKENI. The CDR3 loop reads CASSPNRGGLYNEQFF. CDR3 DNA: TGTGCCAGCTCACCAAACAGGGGGGGATTATACAATGAGCAGTTCTTC.

This clone appeared a few times. This chain uses TRBV27 with TRBJ2-7; D uncertain. Germline values: CDR1 MNHEY, CDR2 SMNVEV (reference sequence). This CDR3 spans 12 amino acids. The V gene lost 6 bases and the J gene lost 7 bases, with 13 bases spanning the gap. Written as DNA, the CDR3 is TGTGCCAGCAGGGACCCCTGGGATGAGCAGTACTTC. This gives the protein CASRDPWDEQYF.

The chain employs TRBV19 and TRBJ1-2; D gene uncertain. This CDR3 has 15 residues. CDR1 LNHDA and CDR2 SQIVND come from the germline V gene (reference sequence). Trimming left V 5 bases short and J 7 bases short, with 20 bases between. The DNA of the CDR3 is TGTGCCAGTAGTCCAAGCCTGGTCTCATTTCGTGGCTACACCTTC. Residues: CASSPSLVSFRGYTF.

The chain employs TRBV9 and TRBJ2-1; 11 bases align to TRBD2. The CDR3 contains 16 residues. The V segment lost 3 bases and the J segment 7 bases; nucleotides outside the gene matches: 9. Germline V gene sequence: CDR1 SGDLS, CDR2 YYNGEE. CDR3: CASSDSSGGPRNEQFF. For the CDR3, the DNA is TGTGCCAGCAGCGATTCTAGCGGGGGGCCGAGGAATGAGCAGTTCTTC. The full variable domain, rest sourced from reference TRBV9 and TRBJ2-1, is DSGVTQTPKHLITATGQRVTLRCSPRSGDLSVYWYQQSLDQGLQFLIQYYNGEERAKGNILERFSAQQFPDLHSELNLSSLELGDSALYFCASSDSSGGPRNEQFFGPGTRLTVL.

A word on this clone: This same CDR3 is encoded by further DNA sequences in the sample. V is TRBV5-1 and J is TRBJ2-7; D uncertain. The V gene's germline CDR1 is SGHRS and CDR2 YFSETQ. Trimming left V 5 bases short and J 3 bases short, with 12 bases between. The CDR3 covers 13 residues. The CDR3 loop is CASSLAGHYEQYF. The CDR3 DNA is TGCGCCAGCAGTCTCGCCGGCCACTACGAGCAGTACTTC.

With regard to this clone: Other DNA sequences of this sample code for an identical CDR3. V and J are TRBV5-1 and TRBJ2-3; a possible D gene is TRBD1 (7 bases). CDR1 and CDR2 from the germline V gene are SGHRS and YFSETQ. This CDR3 region has 15 residues. V was shortened by 1 base and J by 0 bases, with 9 bases between the two germline ends. The chain's CDR3 is CASSLQGGSTDTQYF. CDR3 sequence (DNA): TGCGCCAGCAGCTTGCAGGGGGGCAGCACAGATACGCAGTATTTT.

The chain joins TRBV25-1 to TRBJ1-6, with D hard to call. This CDR3 comprises 16 residues. CDR1 is MGHDK and CDR2 is SYGVNS in the germline V gene. V was shortened by 6 bases and J by 0 bases, with 12 bases between the two germline ends. The CDR3 loop is CASRPITSSYNSPLHF. The CDR3 coding sequence is TGTGCCAGCAGACCAATCACCAGCTCCTATAATTCACCCCTCCACTTT.

The genes are TRBV2 and TRBJ1-5, with TRBD1 as a possible D gene (6 bases). V lost 3 bases and J lost 5, with 11 bases in between. Germline V CDR1 and CDR2: SNHLY, FYNNEI. This CDR3 has 14 amino acids. The CDR3 nucleotides are TGTGCCAGCAGTGATCCAGGGGTATATCAGCCCCAGCATTTT. Translated: CASSDPGVYQPQHF.

This rearrangement joins TRBV21-1 to TRBJ2-5; the D segment call TRBD2 is taken from the table without a DNA check. TRBV21-1 is deemed a pseudogene. There are 16 residues in the CDR3. As DNA, the CDR3 is TGTGCCAGCAGCACTCCTGCGGGGGGGCAGGAAGAGACCCAGTACTTC. Translated, it gives CASSTPAGGQEETQYF.

This clone was detected only once. V usage is TRBV5-1 and J usage is TRBJ2-2; 7 nucleotides match TRBD2. The length of the CDR3 is 14 residues. Germline V lookup: CDR1 SGHRS, CDR2 YFSETQ. J lost 5 bases, V lost 2 bases, and 3 bases had no gene match. The CDR3 is CASSFQAGTGELFF. Written as DNA, the CDR3 is TGCGCCAGCAGCTTCCAAGCGGGAACCGGGGAGCTGTTTTTT.

The CDR3 DNA reads TGTGCCAGCAGCTCCCCGGGACTAGCGTGGTACGAGCAGTACTTC. Its protein is CASSSPGLAWYEQYF. The chain recombines TRBV5-6 with TRBJ2-7; 10 nucleotides align to TRBD2. Germline V lookup: CDR1 SGHDT, CDR2 YYEEEE. V trimming: 3 bases; J trimming: 4 bases; junction bases outside the gene matches: 7. The CDR3 totals 15 residues.

The CDR3 DNA is TGCGCCAGCAGCCAAGAGTTCACTAGCGGACACTACAATGAGCAGTTCTTC. It specifies CASSQEFTSGHYNEQFF. This chain uses TRBV4-3 with TRBJ2-1; the match to TRBD2 covers 8 bases. This CDR3 region has 17 residues. CDR1 LGHNA and CDR2 YSLEER come from the germline V gene. V trimming: 0 bases; J trimming: 3 bases; junction bases outside the gene matches: 7.

This clone showed up just once. CDR3 residues: CASRGSGGSNQPQHF. The CDR3 DNA reads as TGTGCCAGCAGGGGGTCGGGCGGAAGCAATCAGCCCCAGCATTTT. The rearrangement joins TRBV6-6 to TRBJ1-5; D gene uncertain. Trimming took off 6 bases at V and 1 base at J, with 13 bases between the two ends. The CDR3 runs to 15 residues. From germline, CDR1 is MNHNY and CDR2 SVGAGI (reference sequence).